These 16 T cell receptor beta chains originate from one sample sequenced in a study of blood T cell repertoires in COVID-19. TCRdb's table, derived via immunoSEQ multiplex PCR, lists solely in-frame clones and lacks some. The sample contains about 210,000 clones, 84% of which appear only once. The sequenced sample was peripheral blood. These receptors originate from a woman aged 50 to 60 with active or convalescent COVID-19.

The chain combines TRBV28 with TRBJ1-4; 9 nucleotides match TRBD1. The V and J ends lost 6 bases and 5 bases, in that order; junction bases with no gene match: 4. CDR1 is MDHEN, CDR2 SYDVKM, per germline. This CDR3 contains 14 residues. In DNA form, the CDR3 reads TGTGCCAGCAGCATGACAGGGGGGAATGAAAAACTGTTTTTT. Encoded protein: CASSMTGGNEKLFF.

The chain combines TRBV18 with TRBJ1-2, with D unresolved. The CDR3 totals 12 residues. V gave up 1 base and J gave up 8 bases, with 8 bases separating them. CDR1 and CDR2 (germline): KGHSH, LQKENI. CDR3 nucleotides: TGTGCCAGCTCACCACAGAACGGGGGCTACACCTTC. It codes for CASSPQNGGYTF.

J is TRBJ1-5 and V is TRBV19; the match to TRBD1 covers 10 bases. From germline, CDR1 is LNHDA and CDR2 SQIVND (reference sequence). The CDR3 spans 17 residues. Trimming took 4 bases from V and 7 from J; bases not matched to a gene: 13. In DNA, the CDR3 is TGTGCCAGTAGTAGGAGAGGGGACAGGGGCTTCTGGCAGCCCCAGCATTTT. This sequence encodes CASSRRGDRGFWQPQHF.

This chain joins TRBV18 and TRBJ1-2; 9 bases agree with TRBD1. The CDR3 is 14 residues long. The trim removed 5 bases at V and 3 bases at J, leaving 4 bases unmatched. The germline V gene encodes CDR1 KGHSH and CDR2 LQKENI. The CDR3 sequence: CASSVGDRDYGYTF. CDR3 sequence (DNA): TGTGCCAGCTCAGTTGGGGACAGGGACTATGGCTACACCTTC.

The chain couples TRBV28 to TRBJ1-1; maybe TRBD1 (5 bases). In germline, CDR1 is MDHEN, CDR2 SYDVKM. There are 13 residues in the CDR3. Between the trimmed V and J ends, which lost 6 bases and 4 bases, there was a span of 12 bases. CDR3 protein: CASRNSRGTEAFF. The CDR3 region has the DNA TGTGCCAGCAGGAACTCAAGGGGCACTGAAGCTTTCTTT. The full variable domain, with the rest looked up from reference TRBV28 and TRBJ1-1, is DVKVTQSSRYLVKRTGEKVFLECVQDMDHENMFWYRQDPGLGLRLIYFSYDVKMKEKGDIPEGYSVSREKKERFSLILESASTNQTSMYLCASRNSRGTEAFFGQGTRLTVV.

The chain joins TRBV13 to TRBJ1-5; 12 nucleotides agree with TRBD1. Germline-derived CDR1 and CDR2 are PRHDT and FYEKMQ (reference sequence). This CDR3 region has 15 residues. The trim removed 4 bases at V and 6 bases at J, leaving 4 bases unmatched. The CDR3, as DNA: TGTGCCAGCAGCTCGGGACAGGGGGCAGGTCAGCCCCAGCATTTT. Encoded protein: CASSSGQGAGQPQHF.

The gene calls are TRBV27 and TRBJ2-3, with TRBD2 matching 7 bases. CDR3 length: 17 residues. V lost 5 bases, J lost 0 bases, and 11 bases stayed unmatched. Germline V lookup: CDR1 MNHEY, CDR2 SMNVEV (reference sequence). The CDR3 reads CASSPSPAGLSTDTQYF. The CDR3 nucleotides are TGTGCCAGCAGTCCTTCCCCAGCGGGGCTTAGCACAGATACGCAGTATTTT.

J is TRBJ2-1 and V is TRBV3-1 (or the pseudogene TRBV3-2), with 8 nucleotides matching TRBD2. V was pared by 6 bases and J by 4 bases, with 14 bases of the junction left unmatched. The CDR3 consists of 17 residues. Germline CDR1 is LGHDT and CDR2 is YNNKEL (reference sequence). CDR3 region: CASRQTSGPNYYNEQFF. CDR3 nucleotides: TGTGCCAGCAGACAAACTAGCGGCCCAAACTATTACAATGAGCAGTTCTTC.

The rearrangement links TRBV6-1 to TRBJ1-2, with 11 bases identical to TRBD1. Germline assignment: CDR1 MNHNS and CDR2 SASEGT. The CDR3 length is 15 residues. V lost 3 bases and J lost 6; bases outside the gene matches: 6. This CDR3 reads CASSETGTGGNGYTF. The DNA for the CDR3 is TGTGCCAGCAGTGAGACCGGGACAGGGGGGAATGGCTACACCTTC.

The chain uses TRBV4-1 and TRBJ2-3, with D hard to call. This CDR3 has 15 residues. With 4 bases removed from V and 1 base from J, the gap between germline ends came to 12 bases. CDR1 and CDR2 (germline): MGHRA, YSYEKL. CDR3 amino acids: CASSRVTGRTDTQYF. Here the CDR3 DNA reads TGCGCCAGCAGCCGCGTGACGGGTCGCACAGATACGCAGTATTTT.

CDR3 in amino acids: CASSLSSRRNSPLHF. In nucleotides, the CDR3 is TGCGCCAGCAGCTTGAGTAGTCGTCGTAATTCACCCCTCCACTTT. The V call is TRBV5-1, the J call TRBJ1-6; D is ambiguous. Per germline, CDR1 SGHRS and CDR2 YFSETQ. The V end was cut by 1 base, the J end by 6 bases, with 11 bases between. The CDR3 is 15 residues long.

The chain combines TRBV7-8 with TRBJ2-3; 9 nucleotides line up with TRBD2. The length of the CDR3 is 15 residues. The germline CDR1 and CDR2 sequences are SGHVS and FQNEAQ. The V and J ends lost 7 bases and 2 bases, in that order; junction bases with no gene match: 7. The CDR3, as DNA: TGTGCCAGCATCGAGGGACTAGCCTCCACAGATACGCAGTATTTT. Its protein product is CASIEGLASTDTQYF.

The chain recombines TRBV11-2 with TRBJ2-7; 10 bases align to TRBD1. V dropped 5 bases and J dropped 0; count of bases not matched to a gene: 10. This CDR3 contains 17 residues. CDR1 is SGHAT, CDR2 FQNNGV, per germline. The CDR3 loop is CASSLGVGTGASYEQYF. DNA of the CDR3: TGTGCCAGCAGCCTGGGGGTCGGGACAGGGGCCTCCTACGAGCAGTACTTC.

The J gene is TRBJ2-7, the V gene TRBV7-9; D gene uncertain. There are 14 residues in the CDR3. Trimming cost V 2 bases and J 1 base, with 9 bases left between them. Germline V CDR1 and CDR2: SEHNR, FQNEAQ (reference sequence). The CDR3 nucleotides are TGTGCCAGCAGCTTATTTCAGGATTCCTACGAGCAGTACTTC. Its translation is CASSLFQDSYEQYF.

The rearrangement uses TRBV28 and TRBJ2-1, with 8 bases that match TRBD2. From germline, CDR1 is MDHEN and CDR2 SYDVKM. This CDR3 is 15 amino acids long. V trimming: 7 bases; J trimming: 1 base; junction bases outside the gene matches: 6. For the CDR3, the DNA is TGTGCCAGCACCAGGGCGGGGGGTTCCTACAATGAGCAGTTCTTC. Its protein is CASTRAGGSYNEQFF.

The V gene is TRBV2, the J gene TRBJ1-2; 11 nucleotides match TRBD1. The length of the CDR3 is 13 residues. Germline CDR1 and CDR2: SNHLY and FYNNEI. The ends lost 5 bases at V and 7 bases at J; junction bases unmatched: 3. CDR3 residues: CASSFGTGGGYTF. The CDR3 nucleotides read TGTGCCAGCAGTTTCGGGACAGGGGGTGGCTACACCTTC.